Reported below is one T cell receptor (beta chain). Its binding antigen is unknown. No base qualities exist here, and no much larger clone lies one base off it. This entry is derived from a study of blood T cell repertoires in COVID-19 (dated by TCRdb to 2019 to 2021). Study-wide context: Samples from collaborators originated in the United States, Italy and Spain and spanned both the acute and convalescent phases of COVID-19. The material from the prospective study consisted of cDNA or gDNA derived from T cells, B-cell-depleted T cells, or PBMCs. Deeply sampled blood TCRbeta repertoires from subjects exposed to, actively infected with, or recovered from COVID-19 were included in the dataset. The repertoires were released in a freely available public database intended as a resource for research on the immune response to SARS-CoV-2. Samples came from the ongoing ImmuneRACE study (first 160 participants) plus 1,254 subjects from 6 global collaborators. Sample metadata almost always included a de-identified subject ID, COVID-19 status, age in years and sex. Where available, HLA class I and class II types were taken from metadata supplied by the sample provider and were not determined by assay-based typing. Findings and caveats that apply to the study as a whole: Clinical and demographic metadata were provided uncurated, with the amount varying by source and participant.

The immunoSEQ Assay, a bias-controlled multiplex PCR, was used to amplify TCRbeta CDR3 regions from genomic DNA. From the authors' description of their analysis: The number of nucleated cells in each sample was estimated from the amplification of reference gene primers within the assay. To quantify the absolute abundance of each unique TCRbeta CDR3 rearrangement, sequence reads were collapsed and filtered. For each sample, productive Simpson clonality was calculated as the square root of Simpson's diversity index over productive rearrangements. TCRdb's version of the immuneACCESS table is confined to in-frame rearrangements and falls short of the full clone set. An unresolved V gene accounts for under half of the shortfall where checked; the remainder is of unknown origin. For V, J and clone size, that table is used; D and trimming come from the DNA. For this sample there are some 120,000 clones; 75% to 90% appear just once. Roughly 7.9% of the sample is held by the ten biggest clonotypes.

Relative to germline, V is 1 base shorter and J is 2 bases shorter, with 10 bases between their ends. The CDR1 and CDR2 encoded by the germline V gene are SGHRS and YFSETQ. Spanning cysteine to phenylalanine, the CDR3 consists of 15 amino acids. Only the CDR3 region is kept as DNA, spanning 45 bases read in frame from base 1. The collaborating institutions used their own protocols to collect whole blood in K2EDTA tubes. For TCRbeta analysis, collaborators shipped samples as frozen whole blood, isolated PBMCs, or DNA extracted from either of those sample types. In this chain, TRBV5-1 is recombined with TRBJ1-5; the D segment could be TRBD1, given 6 matching bases. The specimen sequenced was peripheral blood. The receptor was derived from a man aged 65 to 79 with acute or convalescent COVID-19. The sequence in DNA is TGCGCCAGCAGCTTGTGGGCAGGGGGCAATCAGCCCCAGCATTTT. It is translated as CASSLWAGGNQPQHF.